The present T cell receptor beta chain was sequenced within a study of OX40 agonist ivuxolimab in advanced cancers. Measured with immunoSEQ multiplex PCR; TCRdb has only the in-frame clones, and not every one. The sample has 60,000 to 65,000 clones, approximately 80% seen once; the top ten hold roughly 2.1%. Sequenced material: CD4+ or CD8+ T cells sorted from blood, taken in a trial of the OX40 agonist ivuxolimab. The sequence was collected from an adult with an advanced solid tumor such as melanoma, head and neck, liver or kidney cancer.

CDR3 sequence reads: CASSRQSNEQFF. CDR3 DNA sequence: TGCGCCAGCAGCCGACAGTCCAATGAGCAGTTCTTC. This chain links TRBV23-1 with TRBJ2-1, with D perhaps matching TRBD1 (5 bases). TRBV23-1 is identified as an open reading frame with a role that is uncertain. The CDR3 contains 12 residues. Deletions cut 6 bases from V and 6 bases from J, with 9 bases between.